This T cell receptor beta chain was identified during a study of blood T cell repertoires in COVID-19. Looking at the study overall: T cells, B-cell-depleted T cells, or PBMCs provided the cDNA or gDNA that served as material.

V shed 3 bases and J shed 7 bases, with 15 bases lying between them. The germline V gene has CDR1 SEHNR and CDR2 FQNEAQ (reference sequence). The CDR3 consists of 14 residues. Original data processing: Amplification of reference gene primers provided the estimated nucleated cell counts. The protocol was immunoSEQ multiplex PCR, while the TCRdb copy is restricted to in-frame clones and leaves out a portion. D and trimming were read from the DNA, whereas the V and J calls and clone size are those reported in that table. Found here are about 220,000 clones, around 87% of them singletons; the top ten hold under 4%.

The receptor's source is a woman aged 18-29 years in a cohort exposed to, infected with or recovered from COVID-19 (not recorded which). This chain links TRBV7-9 with TRBJ1-2, with a possible D match to TRBD1 (5 bases). Material: PBMCs or T cells enriched from blood (not recorded which). CDR3: CASSLEQARRGYTF. The DNA for the CDR3 is TGTGCCAGCAGCTTGGAACAGGCCCGTCGTGGCTACACCTTC.